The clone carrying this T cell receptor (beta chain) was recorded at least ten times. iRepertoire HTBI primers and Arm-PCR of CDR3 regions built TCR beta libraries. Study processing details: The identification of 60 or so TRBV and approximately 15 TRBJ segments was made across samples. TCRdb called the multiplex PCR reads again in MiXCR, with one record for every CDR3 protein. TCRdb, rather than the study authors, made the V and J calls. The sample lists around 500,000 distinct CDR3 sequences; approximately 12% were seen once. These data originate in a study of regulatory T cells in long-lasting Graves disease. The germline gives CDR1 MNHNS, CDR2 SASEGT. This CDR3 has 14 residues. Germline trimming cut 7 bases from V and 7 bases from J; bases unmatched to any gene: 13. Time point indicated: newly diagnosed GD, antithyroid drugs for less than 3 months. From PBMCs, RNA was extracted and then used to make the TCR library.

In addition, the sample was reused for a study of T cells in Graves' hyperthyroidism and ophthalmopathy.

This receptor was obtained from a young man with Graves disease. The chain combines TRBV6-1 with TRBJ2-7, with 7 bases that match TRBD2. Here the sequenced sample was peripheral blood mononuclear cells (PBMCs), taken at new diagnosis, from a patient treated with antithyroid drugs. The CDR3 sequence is CASTRLASSGEQYF. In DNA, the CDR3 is TGTGCCAGCACACGACTAGCCTCCAGCGGGGAGCAGTACTTC.